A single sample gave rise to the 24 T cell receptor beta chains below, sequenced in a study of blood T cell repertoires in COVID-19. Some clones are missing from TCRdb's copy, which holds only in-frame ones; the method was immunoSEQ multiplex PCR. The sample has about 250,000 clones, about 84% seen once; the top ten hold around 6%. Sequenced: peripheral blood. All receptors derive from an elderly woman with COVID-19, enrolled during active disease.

CDR3 sequence: CASSPLASNQPQHF. The CDR3 DNA sequence: TGTGCCAGCTCCCCGCTTGCGAGCAATCAGCCCCAGCATTTT. V usage is TRBV18 and J usage is TRBJ1-5; unclear D gene. The CDR3 is 14 amino acids. Germline-derived CDR1 and CDR2 are KGHSH and LQKENI. Trimming shortened V by 6 bases and J by 1 base, and 10 bases separated the two germline ends.

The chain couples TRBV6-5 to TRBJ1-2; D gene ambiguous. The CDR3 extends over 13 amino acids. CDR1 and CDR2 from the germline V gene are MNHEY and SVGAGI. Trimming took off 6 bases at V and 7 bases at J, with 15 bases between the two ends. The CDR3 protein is CASSGTGEAGYTF. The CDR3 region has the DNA TGTGCCAGCAGCGGAACCGGGGAGGCTGGCTACACCTTC.

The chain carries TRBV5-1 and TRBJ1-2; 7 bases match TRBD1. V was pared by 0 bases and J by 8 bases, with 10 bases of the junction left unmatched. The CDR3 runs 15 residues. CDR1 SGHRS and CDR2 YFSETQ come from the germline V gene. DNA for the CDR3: TGCGCCAGCAGCTTGGAGCCGGACAGGATAGGAGGCTACACCTTC. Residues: CASSLEPDRIGGYTF.

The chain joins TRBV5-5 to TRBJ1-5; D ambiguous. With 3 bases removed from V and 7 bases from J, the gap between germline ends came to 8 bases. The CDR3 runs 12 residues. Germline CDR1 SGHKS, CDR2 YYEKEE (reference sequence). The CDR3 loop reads CASSSSGQPQHF. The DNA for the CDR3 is TGTGCCAGCAGCTCTTCAGGACAGCCCCAGCATTTT.

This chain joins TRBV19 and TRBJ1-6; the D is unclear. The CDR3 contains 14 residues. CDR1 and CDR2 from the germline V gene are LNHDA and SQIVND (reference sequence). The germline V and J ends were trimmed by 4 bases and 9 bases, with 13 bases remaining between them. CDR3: CASSTGIVGSPLHF. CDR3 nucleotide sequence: TGTGCCAGTAGTACCGGGATCGTAGGTTCACCCCTCCACTTT. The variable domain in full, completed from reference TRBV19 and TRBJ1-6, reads DGGITQSPKYLFRKEGQNVTLSCEQNLNHDAMYWYRQDPGQGLRLIYYSQIVNDFQKGDIAEGYSVSREKKESFPLTVTSAQKNPTAFYLCASSTGIVGSPLHFGNGTRLTVT.

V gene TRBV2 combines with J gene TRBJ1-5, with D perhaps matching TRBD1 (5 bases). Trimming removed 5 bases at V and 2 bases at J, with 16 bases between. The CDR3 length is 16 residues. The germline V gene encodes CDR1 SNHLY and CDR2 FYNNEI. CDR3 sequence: CASSREQGGGNQPQHF. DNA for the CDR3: TGTGCCAGCAGTCGAGAGCAGGGAGGGGGCAATCAGCCCCAGCATTTT.

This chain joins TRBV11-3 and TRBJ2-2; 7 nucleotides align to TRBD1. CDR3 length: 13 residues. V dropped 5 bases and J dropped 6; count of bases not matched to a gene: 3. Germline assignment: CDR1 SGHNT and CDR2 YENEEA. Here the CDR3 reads CASSMTGPGELFF. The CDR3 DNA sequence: TGTGCCAGCAGCATGACAGGGCCCGGGGAGCTGTTTTTT.

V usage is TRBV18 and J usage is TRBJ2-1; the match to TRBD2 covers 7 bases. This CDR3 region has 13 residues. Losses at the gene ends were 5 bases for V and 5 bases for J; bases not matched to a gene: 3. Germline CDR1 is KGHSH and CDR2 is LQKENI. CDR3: CASSSGANNEQFF. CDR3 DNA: TGTGCCAGCTCAAGCGGGGCCAACAATGAGCAGTTCTTC. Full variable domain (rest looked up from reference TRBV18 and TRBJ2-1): NAGVMQNPRHLVRRRGQEARLRCSPMKGHSHVYWYRQLPEEGLKFMVYLQKENIIDESGMPKERFSAEFPKEGPSILRIQQVVRGDSAAYFCASSSGANNEQFFGPGTRLTVL.

The CDR3 reads CASSQVGRGGYTF. The CDR3 bases are TGTGCCAGCAGCCAAGTGGGGCGGGGCGGCTACACCTTC. The genes are TRBV3-1 (or the pseudogene TRBV3-2) and TRBJ1-2; TRBD1 might be the D (5 bases). Germline values: CDR1 LGHDT, CDR2 YNNKEL (reference sequence). Trimming took off 1 base at V and 8 bases at J, with 11 bases between the two ends. The CDR3 consists of 13 residues.

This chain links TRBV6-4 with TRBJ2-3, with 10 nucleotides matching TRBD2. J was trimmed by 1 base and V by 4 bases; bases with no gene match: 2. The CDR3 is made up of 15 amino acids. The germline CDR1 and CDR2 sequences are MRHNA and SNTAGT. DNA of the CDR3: TGTGCCAGCAGTGCGCTAGCGGGGGGCACAGATACGCAGTATTTT. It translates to CASSALAGGTDTQYF.

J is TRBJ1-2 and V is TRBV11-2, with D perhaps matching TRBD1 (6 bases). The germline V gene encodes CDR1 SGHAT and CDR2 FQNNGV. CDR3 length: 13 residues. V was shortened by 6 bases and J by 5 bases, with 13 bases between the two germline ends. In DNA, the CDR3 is TGTGCCAGCAGTCGGGGGGCAGATTATGGCTACACCTTC. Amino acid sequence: CASSRGADYGYTF.

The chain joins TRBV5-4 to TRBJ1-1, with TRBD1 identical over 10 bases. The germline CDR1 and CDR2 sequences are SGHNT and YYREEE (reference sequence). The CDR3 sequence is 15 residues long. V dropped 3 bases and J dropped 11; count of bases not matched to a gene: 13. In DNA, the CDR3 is TGTGCCAGCAGCTGGGGACAGGGGAGCGCGGAGTTCGCTTTCTTT. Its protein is CASSWGQGSAEFAFF.

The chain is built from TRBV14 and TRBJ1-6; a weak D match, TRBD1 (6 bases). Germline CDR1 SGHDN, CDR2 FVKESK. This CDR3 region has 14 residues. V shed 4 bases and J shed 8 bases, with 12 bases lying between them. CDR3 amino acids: CASSLRDTDSPLHF. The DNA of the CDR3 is TGTGCCAGCAGCCTCCGGGACACTGATTCACCCCTCCACTTT. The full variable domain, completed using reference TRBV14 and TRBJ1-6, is EAGVTQFPSHSVIEKGQTVTLRCDPISGHDNLYWYRRVMGKEIKFLLHFVKESKQDESGMPNNRFLAERTGGTYSTLKVQPAELEDSGVYFCASSLRDTDSPLHFGNGTRLTVT.

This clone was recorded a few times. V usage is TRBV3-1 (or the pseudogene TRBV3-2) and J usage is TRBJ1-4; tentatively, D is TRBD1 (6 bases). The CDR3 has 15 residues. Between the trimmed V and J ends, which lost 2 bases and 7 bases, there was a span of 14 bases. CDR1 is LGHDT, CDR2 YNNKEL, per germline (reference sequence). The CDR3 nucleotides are TGTGCCAGCAGCCAACAGATCGGACAGCCTGAAAAACTGTTTTTT. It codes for CASSQQIGQPEKLFF.

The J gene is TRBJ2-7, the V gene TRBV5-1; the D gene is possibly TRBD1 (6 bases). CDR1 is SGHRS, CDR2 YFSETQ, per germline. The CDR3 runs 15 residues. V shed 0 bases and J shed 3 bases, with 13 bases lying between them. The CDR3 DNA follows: TGCGCCAGCAGCTTGGGGGGACACGAGAACTACGAGCAGTACTTC. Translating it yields CASSLGGHENYEQYF.

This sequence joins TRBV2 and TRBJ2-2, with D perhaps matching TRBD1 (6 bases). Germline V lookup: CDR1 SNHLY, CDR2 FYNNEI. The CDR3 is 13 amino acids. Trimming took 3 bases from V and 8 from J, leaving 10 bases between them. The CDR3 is CASSDRGTGELFF. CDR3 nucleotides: TGTGCCAGCAGTGATAGAGGGACAGGGGAGCTGTTTTTT.

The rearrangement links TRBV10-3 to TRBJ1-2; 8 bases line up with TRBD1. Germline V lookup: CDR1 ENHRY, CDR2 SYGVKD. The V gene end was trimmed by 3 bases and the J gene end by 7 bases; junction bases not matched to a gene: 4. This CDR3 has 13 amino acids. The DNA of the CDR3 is TGTGCCATCAGTGATCAGGGGGCGGTTGGCTACACCTTC. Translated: CAISDQGAVGYTF.

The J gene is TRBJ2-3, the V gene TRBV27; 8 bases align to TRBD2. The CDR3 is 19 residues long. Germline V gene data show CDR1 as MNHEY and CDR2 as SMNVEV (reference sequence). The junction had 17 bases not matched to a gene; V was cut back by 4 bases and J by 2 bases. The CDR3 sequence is CASSSPNPSSGPSTDTQYF. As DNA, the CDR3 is TGTGCCAGCAGTTCACCGAACCCTTCTAGCGGGCCTTCCACAGATACGCAGTATTTT.

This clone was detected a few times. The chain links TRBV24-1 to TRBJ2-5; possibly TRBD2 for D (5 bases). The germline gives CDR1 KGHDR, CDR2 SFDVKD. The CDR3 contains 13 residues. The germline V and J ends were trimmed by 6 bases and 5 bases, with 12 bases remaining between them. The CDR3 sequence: CATSSRGRETQYF. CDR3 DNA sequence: TGTGCCACCAGTTCACGGGGAAGGGAGACCCAGTACTTC.

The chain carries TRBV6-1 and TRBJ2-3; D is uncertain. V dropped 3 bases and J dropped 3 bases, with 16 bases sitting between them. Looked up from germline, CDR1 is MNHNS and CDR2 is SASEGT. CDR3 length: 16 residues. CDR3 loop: CASSDKHRVGTDTQYF. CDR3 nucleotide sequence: TGTGCCAGCAGTGACAAGCATCGAGTCGGTACAGATACGCAGTATTTT.

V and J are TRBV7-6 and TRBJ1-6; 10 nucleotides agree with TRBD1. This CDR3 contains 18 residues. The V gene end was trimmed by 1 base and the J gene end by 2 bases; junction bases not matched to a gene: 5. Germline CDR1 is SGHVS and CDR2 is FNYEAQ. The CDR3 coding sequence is TGTGCCAGCAGCTTAGGGGACAGGGGTAGAACCTATAATTCACCCCTCCACTTT. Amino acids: CASSLGDRGRTYNSPLHF.

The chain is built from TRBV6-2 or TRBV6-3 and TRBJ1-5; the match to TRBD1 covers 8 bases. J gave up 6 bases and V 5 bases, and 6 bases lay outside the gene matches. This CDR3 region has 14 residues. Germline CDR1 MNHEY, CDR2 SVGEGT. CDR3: CASSGQGASQPQHF. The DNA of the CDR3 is TGTGCCAGCAGTGGTCAGGGGGCGAGTCAGCCCCAGCATTTT.

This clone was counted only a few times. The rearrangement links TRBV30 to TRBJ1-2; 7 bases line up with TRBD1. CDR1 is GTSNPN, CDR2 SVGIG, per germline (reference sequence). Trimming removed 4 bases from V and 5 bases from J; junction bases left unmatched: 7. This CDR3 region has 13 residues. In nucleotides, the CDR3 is TGTGCCTGGATTCTGACAGGGAATTATGGCTACACCTTC. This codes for CAWILTGNYGYTF. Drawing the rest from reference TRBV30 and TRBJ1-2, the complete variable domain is SQTIHQWPATLVQPVGSPLSLECTVEGTSNPNLYWYRQAAGRGLQLLFYSVGIGQISSEVPQNLSASRPQDRQFILSSKKLLLSDSGFYLCAWILTGNYGYTFGSGTRLTVV.

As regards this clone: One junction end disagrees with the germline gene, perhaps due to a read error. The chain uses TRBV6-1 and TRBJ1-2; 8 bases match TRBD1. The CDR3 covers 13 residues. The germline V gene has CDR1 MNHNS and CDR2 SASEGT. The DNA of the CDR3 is TGTGCCAGCAGTGAATGGCAGGGGGCATTTGGACGCTTC. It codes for CASSEWQGAFGRF.